The 31 T cell receptor beta chains presented below share a single source sample, sequenced in a study of T-cell reconstitution after alpha-beta-depleted transplantation in children. Preparing the TCRbeta library involved the use of unique molecular identifiers. MiXCR, applied by TCRdb to the PCR reads, yields one record per CDR3 protein. In the table there are hundreds of thousands of distinct CDR3 sequences, 13% of which are singletons. Sequenced material: PBMCs, mostly from graft donor cells, taken 360 days after TCRalphabeta/CD19-depleted stem cell transplant. The receptor set was obtained from a male patient younger than 18 who had a stem cell transplant for acute myeloid leukemia, so the T cells may come from the graft donor.

The chain joins TRBV20-1 to TRBJ2-4; no reliable D call. Trimming removed 3 bases from V and 11 bases from J, with 11 bases in between. Germline CDR1 and CDR2: DFQATT and SNEGSKA (reference sequence). The CDR3 consists of 11 residues. The CDR3 nucleotides read TGCAGTGCTAGTGCGTCTTTGCTTCAGTACTTC. Amino acid sequence: CSASASLLQYF.

This clonotype has ten or more counts. This chain links TRBV5-6 with TRBJ2-6; no clear D. This CDR3 is 14 amino acids long. Looked up from germline, CDR1 is SGHDT and CDR2 is YYEEEE. V was clipped by 4 bases and J by 2 bases, with 7 bases between them. CDR3: CASSLLPGANVLTF. The CDR3 nucleotides read TGTGCCAGCAGCCTCCTGCCTGGGGCCAACGTCCTGACTTTC.

This clonotype was found a few times. The rearrangement uses TRBV28 and TRBJ1-1; 11 bases are a match to TRBD1. The V segment lost 5 bases and the J segment 11 bases; nucleotides outside the gene matches: 10. The CDR3 is 14 residues long. Germline V CDR1 and CDR2: MDHEN, SYDVKM. CDR3: CASSPRTGGSTAFF. CDR3 coding DNA: TGTGCCAGCAGTCCCAGGACAGGGGGCAGTACGGCTTTCTTT.

The rearrangement links TRBV29-1 to TRBJ2-7, with D maybe TRBD1 (5 bases). The germline gives CDR1 SQVTM, CDR2 ANQGSEA. The CDR3 is 16 residues long. Deletions cut 0 bases from V and 0 bases from J, with 15 bases between. DNA of the CDR3: TGCAGCGTTGAAGACAGGCTTAGGGGTCACTCCTACGAGCAGTACTTC. It is translated as CSVEDRLRGHSYEQYF.

This clonotype was recorded a few times. The V call is TRBV7-9, the J call TRBJ2-5, with 9 bases aligning to TRBD1. This CDR3 has 13 residues. Germline trimming cut 5 bases from V and 3 bases from J; bases unmatched to any gene: 1. Germline V gene sequence: CDR1 SEHNR, CDR2 FQNEAQ (reference sequence). The CDR3 coding sequence is TGTGCCAGCAGCACAGGGGGCGAAGAGACCCAGTACTTC. It translates to CASSTGGEETQYF.

The chain couples TRBV24-1 to TRBJ2-1; D may match TRBD1 or TRBD2 (5 bases each). Trimming cost V 4 bases and J 2 bases, with 14 bases left between them. The CDR3 contains 16 residues. Germline CDR1 is KGHDR and CDR2 is SFDVKD. Written as DNA, the CDR3 is TGTGCCACCAGTGACCGGGCCCTGGGGGCCTACAATGAGCAGTTCTTC. Translation: CATSDRALGAYNEQFF.

V is TRBV20-1 and J is TRBJ2-5; D tentatively reads TRBD1 or TRBD2 (5 bases each). In germline, CDR1 is DFQATT, CDR2 SNEGSKA (reference sequence). Trimming left V 0 bases short and J 0 bases short, with 20 bases between. The CDR3 has 18 amino acids. Here the CDR3 DNA reads TGCAGTGCTAGAGAACCGAGGGGCAACCCATTACACCAAGAGACCCAGTACTTC. It translates to CSAREPRGNPLHQETQYF.

The V gene is TRBV7-2, the J gene TRBJ1-2; weak D call: TRBD1 (5 bases). Germline values: CDR1 SGHTA, CDR2 FQGNSA. CDR3 length equals 14 residues. Trimming shortened V by 3 bases and J by 3 bases, and 11 bases separated the two germline ends. CDR3 DNA sequence: TGTGCCAGCAGCTTTTCTACAGGTGACTATGGCTACACCTTC. Translating gives CASSFSTGDYGYTF.

This sequence joins TRBV30 and TRBJ2-3; D is unclear. CDR3 length equals 14 residues. Germline V gene sequence: CDR1 GTSNPN, CDR2 SVGIG (reference sequence). The germline V and J ends were trimmed by 2 bases and 4 bases, with 13 bases remaining between them. Here the CDR3 reads CAWSSWRFPDTQYF. The CDR3 DNA follows: TGTGCCTGGAGTTCGTGGCGGTTCCCAGATACGCAGTATTTT. Together with reference TRBV30 and TRBJ2-3, the CDR3 gives the full variable domain: SQTIHQWPATLVQPVGSPLSLECTVEGTSNPNLYWYRQAAGRGLQLLFYSVGIGQISSEVPQNLSASRPQDRQFILSSKKLLLSDSGFYLCAWSSWRFPDTQYFGPGTRLTVL.

This clonotype was seen ten or more times. The chain links TRBV6-2 or TRBV6-3 to TRBJ1-2, with D possibly TRBD1 on 5 matching bases. The length of the CDR3 is 14 residues. The V end was cut by 5 bases, the J end by 1 base, with 11 bases between. The V gene's germline CDR1 is MNHEY and CDR2 SVGEGT. The DNA for the CDR3 is TGTGCCAGCAGTCCCCTACAGGATAACTATGGCTACACCTTC. This encodes CASSPLQDNYGYTF.

The chain links TRBV30 to TRBJ1-2; 8 bases line up with TRBD1. The CDR3 extends over 13 amino acids. Germline lookup yields CDR1 GTSNPN and CDR2 SVGIG (reference sequence). After removal of 3 bases from V and 3 bases from J, the junction contained 3 bases not matched to a gene. The CDR3 nucleotides read TGTGCCTGGAGCCCAGGGGGCGACTATGGCTACACCTTC. This gives the protein CAWSPGGDYGYTF.

V gene TRBV6-2 or TRBV6-3 combines with J gene TRBJ2-1; D possibly matches TRBD1 or TRBD2 (6 bases each). This CDR3 region has 16 residues. The germline V gene encodes CDR1 MNHEY and CDR2 SVGEGT. V was trimmed by 7 bases and J by 0 bases, leaving 16 bases between them. The CDR3 DNA sequence: TGTGCCAGCACCGGGGGCCCTTTGAGCTCCTACAATGAGCAGTTCTTC. Encoded protein: CASTGGPLSSYNEQFF.

This clonotype came up many times. The V call is TRBV29-1, the J call TRBJ2-1, with 10 nucleotides matching TRBD2. The junction had 10 bases not matched to a gene; V was cut back by 6 bases and J by 8 bases. The CDR3 spans 14 residues. Germline V lookup: CDR1 SQVTM, CDR2 ANQGSEA. The CDR3 nucleotides read TGCAGCGTCAGCGGGAGGGCCATTTTCGATGAGCAGTTCTTC. Residues: CSVSGRAIFDEQFF.

The table lists this clonotype with many counts. The chain carries TRBV14 and TRBJ2-3; perhaps TRBD2 as D (6 bases). Germline CDR1 is SGHDN and CDR2 is FVKESK. The V and J ends lost 0 bases and 4 bases respectively, with 14 bases between them. The CDR3 spans 16 residues. For the CDR3, the DNA is TGTGCCAGCAGCCAAGAATGGGCCAGGGACTCAGATACGCAGTATTTT. This sequence encodes CASSQEWARDSDTQYF.

By sample fraction, this clonotype is medium-sized. The chain combines TRBV5-1 with TRBJ2-1; TRBD2 might be the D (5 bases). The germline V gene encodes CDR1 SGHRS and CDR2 YFSETQ. V lost 4 bases and J lost 0, with 20 bases in between. CDR3 size: 18 residues. The chain's CDR3 is CASSPSPPSRSSYNEQFF. The CDR3 nucleotides read TGCGCCAGCAGCCCGAGTCCCCCTAGCCGGAGCTCCTACAATGAGCAGTTCTTC.

This clonotype showed up many times. This chain uses TRBV4-3 with TRBJ2-7; 7 nucleotides align to TRBD1. Trimming at V came to 9 bases and at J to 1 base, leaving 27 bases not matched to a gene. Germline assignment: CDR1 LGHNA and CDR2 YSLEER. The CDR3 covers 20 residues. As DNA, the CDR3 is TGCGCCAGGCGACTAAAGAACCCAGGGGACAGCAATCTGAAATCCTACGAGCAGTACTTC. It is translated as CARRLKNPGDSNLKSYEQYF.

This clonotype was observed many times. This chain connects TRBV20-1 to TRBJ1-1; 9 bases are a match to TRBD1. The germline gives CDR1 DFQATT, CDR2 SNEGSKA (reference sequence). V shed 4 bases and J 5 bases; nucleotides not matched to a gene: 8. The length of the CDR3 is 14 residues. The CDR3 loop is CSANRDRVGTEAFF. As DNA, the CDR3 is TGCAGTGCTAACCGGGACAGGGTCGGGACTGAAGCTTTCTTT.

This clonotype was detected a few times. The rearrangement joins TRBV18 to TRBJ1-5; the match to TRBD1 covers 11 bases. The CDR3 loop spans 15 amino acids. After removal of 6 bases from V and 5 bases from J, the junction contained 6 bases not matched to a gene. Germline CDR1 KGHSH, CDR2 LQKENI. CDR3 sequence: CASSPGTGGDQPQHF. For the CDR3, the DNA is TGTGCCAGCTCGCCCGGGACAGGGGGGGATCAGCCCCAGCATTTT.

This clonotype was recorded a few times. This sequence joins TRBV29-1 and TRBJ2-7, with a tentative D call TRBD2 (6 bases). CDR1 and CDR2 from the germline V gene are SQVTM and ANQGSEA. The CDR3 has 14 amino acids. Trimming shortened V by 2 bases and J by 0 bases, and 11 bases separated the two germline ends. The CDR3 DNA reads TGCAGCGTTGAAACCGGGCGGGGCTCCTACGAGCAGTACTTC. This codes for CSVETGRGSYEQYF.

This clonotype was detected only a few times. The CDR3: CSVEWRYQETQYF. CDR3 DNA sequence: TGCAGTGTCGAGTGGCGGTACCAAGAGACCCAGTACTTC. The genes are TRBV20-1 and TRBJ2-5; D ambiguous. The CDR3 loop spans 13 amino acids. Per germline, CDR1 DFQATT and CDR2 SNEGSKA (reference sequence). The V and J ends lost 7 bases and 0 bases respectively, with 12 bases between them.

This clonotype was picked up a small number of times. V usage is TRBV5-4 and J usage is TRBJ2-3, with TRBD2 matching 10 bases. V trimming: 1 base; J trimming: 6 bases; junction bases outside the gene matches: 8. In germline, CDR1 is SGHNT, CDR2 YYREEE (reference sequence). This CDR3 has 16 amino acids. CDR3: CASSLPSGRGLDTQYF. The CDR3 DNA is TGTGCCAGCAGCTTGCCTAGCGGGAGAGGGTTGGATACGCAGTATTTT.

The chain couples TRBV20-1 to TRBJ2-2; D uncertain. The V and J ends lost 1 base and 4 bases respectively, with 7 bases between them. CDR3 length: 13 residues. Germline V gene sequence: CDR1 DFQATT, CDR2 SNEGSKA (reference sequence). The DNA for the CDR3 is TGCAGTGCTAGAGGCAGTGGCACCGGGGAGCTGTTTTTT. Its translation is CSARGSGTGELFF.

The chain links TRBV5-1 to TRBJ2-3, with TRBD2 matching over 10 bases. Trimming cost V 3 bases and J 4 bases; bases outside gene matches: 11. The CDR3 covers 17 residues. Germline V gene lookup returns CDR1 SGHRS and CDR2 YFSETQ. The CDR3 loop reads CASSWMSGRASADTQYF. The CDR3 bases are TGCGCCAGCAGCTGGATGAGCGGGAGGGCCAGCGCAGATACGCAGTATTTT.

CDR3 coding DNA: TGTGCCAGCAGCAAAGCGGGGACTAGCGGGAGTAGCTGGAACACCGGGGAGCTGTTTTTT. This encodes CASSKAGTSGSSWNTGELFF. The rearrangement uses TRBV21-1 and TRBJ2-2; the table's D call, TRBD2, has no DNA check behind it. TRBV21-1 is assigned pseudogene status. The length of the CDR3 is 20 residues.

This clonotype has a handful of counts. The rearrangement uses TRBV7-8 and TRBJ2-1; 7 bases agree with TRBD2. The germline CDR1 and CDR2 sequences are SGHVS and FQNEAQ. CDR3 size: 13 residues. V trimming: 10 bases; J trimming: 5 bases; junction bases outside the gene matches: 8. As DNA, the CDR3 is TGTGCCATTTGGCCTAGCGGTGACAATGAGCAGTTCTTC. It codes for CAIWPSGDNEQFF. Variable domain in full (rest from reference TRBV7-8 and TRBJ2-1): GAGVSQSPRYKVAKRGQDVALRCDPISGHVSLFWYQQALGQGPEFLTYFQNEAQLDKSGLPSDRFFAERPEGSVSTLKIQRTQQEDSAVYLCAIWPSGDNEQFFGPGTRLTVL.

The chain employs TRBV7-2 and TRBJ2-5; 10 bases agree with TRBD2. The germline CDR1 and CDR2 sequences are SGHTA and FQGNSA. J gave up 2 bases and V 3 bases, and 9 bases lay outside the gene matches. The CDR3 spans 17 residues. Here the CDR3 DNA reads TGTGCCAGCAGCTTCTTAGCGGGAGGCGGGCGACAAGAGACCCAGTACTTC. It encodes CASSFLAGGGRQETQYF.

This sequence joins TRBV29-1 and TRBJ2-2; TRBD2 agrees at 10 bases. This CDR3 has 13 amino acids. The junction had 5 bases not matched to a gene; V was cut back by 7 bases and J by 6 bases. The germline V gene encodes CDR1 SQVTM and CDR2 ANQGSEA. CDR3 sequence: CSGIAGGPGELFF. In nucleotides, the CDR3 is TGCAGCGGTATAGCGGGAGGCCCCGGGGAGCTGTTTTTT.

This clonotype was recorded at least ten times. The chain couples TRBV28 to TRBJ2-3, with TRBD2 matching 10 bases. The CDR3 loop spans 15 amino acids. Germline lookup yields CDR1 MDHEN and CDR2 SYDVKM. With V trimmed by 5 bases and J by 7 bases, 9 bases remained unmatched. Here the CDR3 DNA reads TGTGCCAGCAGTGTTAGCGGGAGGTCGCAACATACGCAGTATTTT. This translates into CASSVSGRSQHTQYF.

This clonotype has more than one count but fewer than ten. The chain joins TRBV4-3 to TRBJ2-1; 7 nucleotides line up with TRBD2. The junction had 10 bases not matched to a gene; V was cut back by 1 base and J by 7 bases. The V gene's germline CDR1 is LGHNA and CDR2 YSLEER. This CDR3 comprises 16 residues. The CDR3 DNA reads TGCGCCAGCAGCCAAGGCCGGGGGAGGGCCGAAAATGAGCAGTTCTTC. Residues: CASSQGRGRAENEQFF.

In its sample, this clonotype was seen many times. The V call is TRBV20-1, the J call TRBJ2-3; 10 nucleotides line up with TRBD2. CDR3 length: 18 residues. V trimming: 3 bases; J trimming: 3 bases; junction bases outside the gene matches: 15. CDR1 is DFQATT and CDR2 is SNEGSKA in the germline V gene (reference sequence). As DNA, the CDR3 is TGCAGTGCTAGCCGTGACGTTCTAGCGGGAGTGGAGACAGATACGCAGTATTTT. Encoded protein: CSASRDVLAGVETDTQYF.

This clonotype was counted a few times. The rearrangement links TRBV4-1 to TRBJ2-7, with 13 nucleotides matching TRBD2. The CDR3 contains 20 residues. Germline CDR1 is MGHRA and CDR2 is YSYEKL. Losses at the gene ends were 1 base for V and 0 bases for J; bases not matched to a gene: 12. CDR3 sequence (DNA): TGCGCCAGCAGCCAAGGCTATCCGGGACTAGCGGGAACATCCTCCTACGAGCAGTACTTC. It encodes CASSQGYPGLAGTSSYEQYF.